Sequencing of this TCR beta chain was carried out in a study of liver allograft versus peripheral blood T cells. Overall study: Recipients' peripheral blood served as the comparator for T cell receptor repertoires in transplanted livers.

This clonotype is labeled as medium-sized. TCRdb redid the calling of the reads with MiXCR, one entry per CDR3 protein. The sample lists roughly 7,000 distinct CDR3 sequences; about a sixth were seen once. Per the germline V gene, CDR1 is SQVTM and CDR2 is ANQGSEA. The CDR3 is 12 residues long. The V gene end was trimmed by 3 bases and the J gene end by 7 bases; junction bases not matched to a gene: 3. The receptor was isolated from a human patient who had a liver transplant. Part of the T cell pool may stem from the graft donor. The chain recombines TRBV29-1 with TRBJ1-3; 7 bases align to TRBD1. CDR3 amino acids: CSVDRGENTIYF. CDR3 DNA sequence: TGCAGCGTTGACAGGGGGGAGAACACCATATATTTT.